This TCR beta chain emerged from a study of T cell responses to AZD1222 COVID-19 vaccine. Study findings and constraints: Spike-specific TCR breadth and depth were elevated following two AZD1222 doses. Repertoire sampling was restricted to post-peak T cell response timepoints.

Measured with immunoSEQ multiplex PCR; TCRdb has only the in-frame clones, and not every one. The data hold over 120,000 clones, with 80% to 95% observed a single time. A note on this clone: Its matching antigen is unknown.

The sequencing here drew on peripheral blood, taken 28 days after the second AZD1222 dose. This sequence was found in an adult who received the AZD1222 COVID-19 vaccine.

The DNA of the CDR3 is TGTGCCACCAGACCGGCCCCTGGGAATGAGCAGTTCTTC. This codes for CATRPAPGNEQFF. The gene calls are TRBV24-1 and TRBJ2-1, with D unresolved. V was shortened by 7 bases and J by 7 bases, with 13 bases between the two germline ends. The CDR3 is made up of 13 amino acids. The germline V gene encodes CDR1 KGHDR and CDR2 SFDVKD.